Below, 22 T cell receptor beta chains from the same sample are listed, as sequenced in a study of control samples from healthy donors and cancer patients. The assay was immunoSEQ multiplex PCR, and TCRdb's table has in-frame clones only and misses some. Counted here are tens of thousands of clones, about four fifths occurring once; the ten biggest clones make up under 40%. Material: PBMCs. The receptors here all came from a man between 65 and 85 years old with lung cancer.

The chain has TRBV19 and TRBJ2-3; D remains ambiguous. Looked up from germline, CDR1 is LNHDA and CDR2 is SQIVND (reference sequence). Trimming took 5 bases from V and 4 from J, leaving 16 bases between them. There are 15 residues in the CDR3. The CDR3 region is CASSSRRAGADTQYF. CDR3 DNA sequence: TGTGCCAGTAGTTCTAGAAGGGCCGGAGCAGATACGCAGTATTTT.

The chain joins TRBV7-9 to TRBJ1-2; D remains ambiguous. This CDR3 has 14 residues. CDR1 and CDR2 from the germline V gene are SEHNR and FQNEAQ (reference sequence). V was pared by 3 bases and J by 8 bases, with 16 bases between. CDR3 nucleotide sequence: TGTGCCAGCAGCTTCGACACGGCTCCCTCAGGCTACACCTTC. Translation: CASSFDTAPSGYTF. Using reference TRBV7-9 and TRBJ1-2 for the parts outside the CDR3, the full variable domain is DTGVSQNPRHKITKRGQNVTFRCDPISEHNRLYWYRQTLGQGPEFLTYFQNEAQLEKSRLLSDRFSAERPKGSFSTLEIQRTEQGDSAMYLCASSFDTAPSGYTFGSGTRLTVV.

This clone was recorded once. The chain combines TRBV7-2 with TRBJ1-1, with D perhaps matching TRBD1 (5 bases). Trimming pared 0 bases from V and 1 base from J, leaving 15 bases between. The CDR3 consists of 17 residues. Germline assignment: CDR1 SGHTA and CDR2 FQGNSA. CDR3 loop: CASSLAWDRGRNTEAFF. CDR3 DNA: TGTGCCAGCAGCTTAGCGTGGGACCGAGGCAGGAACACTGAAGCTTTCTTT.

The chain links TRBV6-4 to TRBJ2-1; tentatively, D is TRBD1 (6 bases). Trimming shortened V by 6 bases and J by 9 bases, and 18 bases separated the two germline ends. CDR1 and CDR2 from the germline V gene are MRHNA and SNTAGT. The CDR3 totals 14 residues. The CDR3 sequence is CASSGSPGEREQFF. Here the CDR3 DNA reads TGTGCCAGCAGCGGATCGCCAGGGGAACGTGAGCAGTTCTTC.

This clone has only one observation. The chain carries TRBV5-1 and TRBJ2-7; D may correspond to TRBD1 or TRBD2 (6 bases each). V shed 3 bases and J shed 5 bases, with 18 bases lying between them. The CDR3 extends over 15 amino acids. The germline V gene has CDR1 SGHRS and CDR2 YFSETQ. CDR3 sequence (DNA): TGCGCCAGCAGCTCAGTAGGGGGGCAACTAGACGAGCAGTACTTC. Encoded protein: CASSSVGGQLDEQYF. The full variable domain, in which reference TRBV5-1 and TRBJ2-7 provide the parts outside the CDR3, is KAGVTQTPRYLIKTRGQQVTLSCSPISGHRSVSWYQQTPGQGLQFLFEYFSETQRNKGNFPGRFSGRQFSNSRSEMNVSTLELGDSALYLCASSSVGGQLDEQYFGPGTRLTVT.

This chain links TRBV6-2 or TRBV6-3 with TRBJ2-1, with 9 bases that match TRBD1. Losses at the gene ends were 3 bases for V and 4 bases for J; bases not matched to a gene: 13. CDR1 and CDR2 from the germline V gene are MNHEY and SVGEGT. This CDR3 is built from 18 residues. The CDR3 is CASSYTNLQGAGYNEQFF. CDR3 sequence (DNA): TGTGCCAGCAGTTATACAAATCTACAGGGGGCGGGTTACAATGAGCAGTTCTTC.

The chain carries TRBV5-1 and TRBJ2-2; D might be TRBD1 (6 bases). The CDR3 spans 13 residues. Germline lookup yields CDR1 SGHRS and CDR2 YFSETQ. V gave up 4 bases and J gave up 5 bases, with 9 bases separating them. This CDR3 reads CASSEQGTGELFF. The CDR3 bases are TGCGCCAGCAGCGAACAGGGTACCGGGGAGCTGTTTTTT.

The chain combines TRBV24-1 with TRBJ2-1; D ambiguous. The germline V and J ends were trimmed by 9 bases and 9 bases, with 20 bases remaining between them. CDR3 length: 14 amino acids. Germline V gene sequence: CDR1 KGHDR, CDR2 SFDVKD. The CDR3 here is CATEPPGALGEQFF. In DNA, the CDR3 is TGTGCCACCGAACCGCCGGGCGCTTTGGGTGAGCAGTTCTTC.

The V and J genes are TRBV5-1 and TRBJ2-6; D ambiguous. Per the germline V gene, CDR1 is SGHRS and CDR2 is YFSETQ. The CDR3 extends over 17 amino acids. V was cut by 0 bases and J by 2 bases, with 12 bases left in between. The CDR3 bases are TGCGCCAGCAGCTTGGCGCTCCCAGTGGCTGGGGCCAACGTCCTGACTTTC. Translation gives CASSLALPVAGANVLTF.

In its sample, this clone was seen a few times. The gene calls are TRBV7-2 and TRBJ1-5, with D hard to call. CDR1 SGHTA and CDR2 FQGNSA come from the germline V gene. The CDR3 is 14 residues long. Trimming shortened V by 1 base and J by 7 bases, and 11 bases separated the two germline ends. The CDR3 DNA reads TGTGCCAGCAGCTTAGAACTGTATGGGCAGCCCCAGCATTTT. This sequence encodes CASSLELYGQPQHF.

This rearrangement joins TRBV30 to TRBJ1-2; D is possibly TRBD1 (6 bases). The CDR3 is made up of 14 amino acids. V lost 0 bases and J lost 4, with 12 bases in between. The germline gives CDR1 GTSNPN, CDR2 SVGIG (reference sequence). The CDR3 loop is CAWSVSRGGYGYTF. For the CDR3, the DNA is TGTGCCTGGAGTGTGTCCAGAGGGGGCTATGGCTACACCTTC.

This rearrangement joins TRBV6-5 to TRBJ1-5, with D possibly matching TRBD1 (6 bases). Germline CDR1 and CDR2: MNHEY and SVGAGI. This CDR3 has 13 amino acids. V gave up 6 bases and J gave up 4 bases, with 10 bases separating them. The CDR3, as DNA: TGTGCCAGCAGCCCGGGACATAATCAGCCCCAGCATTTT. Amino acid sequence: CASSPGHNQPQHF.

The chain is built from TRBV2 and TRBJ1-4; the match to TRBD1 covers 7 bases. The trim removed 6 bases at V and 4 bases at J, leaving 2 bases unmatched. Germline CDR1 reads SNHLY; CDR2 reads FYNNEI. This CDR3 is 13 amino acids long. The CDR3 spells CASRGQLNEKLFF. CDR3 DNA: TGTGCCAGCAGGGGACAGCTTAATGAAAAACTGTTTTTT.

The chain has TRBV5-1 and TRBJ1-4, with D perhaps TRBD1 (5 bases). Germline CDR1 SGHRS, CDR2 YFSETQ. There are 14 residues in the CDR3. Trimming shortened V by 1 base and J by 1 base, and 5 bases separated the two germline ends. The CDR3 DNA reads as TGCGCCAGCAGCTTGAGGGGAACTAATGAAAAACTGTTTTTT. Protein: CASSLRGTNEKLFF.

The J gene is TRBJ2-2, the V gene TRBV5-6; possible D gene TRBD2, 6 bases. From germline, CDR1 is SGHDT and CDR2 YYEEEE. The CDR3 is 15 residues long. Trimming shortened V by 4 bases and J by 7 bases, and 17 bases separated the two germline ends. The CDR3 DNA reads as TGTGCCAGCAGCCCCAAGACTAGTCAGGTCGGGGAGCTGTTTTTT. As protein: CASSPKTSQVGELFF.

The chain links TRBV18 to TRBJ1-5; D ambiguous. Germline V gene lookup returns CDR1 KGHSH and CDR2 LQKENI. V gave up 1 base and J gave up 6 bases, with 13 bases separating them. CDR3 length equals 15 residues. In DNA, the CDR3 is TGTGCCAGCTCACCACTTCCAGGATCCGTTCAGCCCCAGCATTTT. It is translated as CASSPLPGSVQPQHF. Filled out from reference TRBV18 and TRBJ1-5, the complete variable domain reads NAGVMQNPRHLVRRRGQEARLRCSPMKGHSHVYWYRQLPEEGLKFMVYLQKENIIDESGMPKERFSAEFPKEGPSILRIQQVVRGDSAAYFCASSPLPGSVQPQHFGDGTRLSIL.

V and J are TRBV29-1 and TRBJ2-7; D is unclear. The V end lost 3 bases, the J end lost 1 base, and 4 bases lay between the germline ends. Germline CDR1 reads SQVTM; CDR2 reads ANQGSEA. The CDR3 has 11 residues. The CDR3 DNA reads as TGCAGCGTTGACGTATCCTACGAGCAGTACTTC. This codes for CSVDVSYEQYF.

The rearrangement links TRBV3-1 (or the pseudogene TRBV3-2) to TRBJ2-4; tentatively, D is TRBD1 (5 bases). The CDR3 sequence is 18 residues long. V was cut by 0 bases and J by 0 bases, with 15 bases left in between. Germline CDR1 and CDR2: LGHDT and YNNKEL (reference sequence). This CDR3 is CASSQDQGPQLAKNIQYF. Here the CDR3 DNA reads TGTGCCAGCAGCCAAGATCAGGGCCCACAACTAGCCAAAAACATTCAGTACTTC.

This sequence joins TRBV27 and TRBJ2-5; 8 nucleotides align to TRBD1. Germline values: CDR1 MNHEY, CDR2 SMNVEV (reference sequence). J was trimmed by 2 bases and V by 11 bases; bases with no gene match: 4. The CDR3 is 12 amino acids. CDR3 DNA: TGTGCCTCGTGGACAGGGCAAGAGACCCAGTACTTC. Its protein product is CASWTGQETQYF.

The CDR3 spells CASSLGGATVTGELFF. The CDR3 DNA sequence: TGCGCCAGCAGCTTGGGGGGGGCGACAGTCACCGGGGAGCTGTTTTTT. J is TRBJ2-2 and V is TRBV5-1, with D possibly called TRBD1 or TRBD2 (6 bases each). The CDR3 is 16 amino acids. The germline CDR1 and CDR2 sequences are SGHRS and YFSETQ. V was pared by 0 bases and J by 4 bases, with 13 bases between.

The chain has TRBV6-2 or TRBV6-3 and TRBJ2-1; 14 bases fit TRBD2. Germline V gives CDR1 MNHEY, CDR2 SVGEGT. The CDR3 sequence is 16 residues long. With 4 bases clipped from V and 9 bases from J, the junction kept 8 bases outside the gene matches. The chain's CDR3 is CASSSRLAGGPGEQFF. The CDR3 DNA reads TGTGCCAGCAGTTCTCGACTAGCGGGGGGGCCAGGTGAGCAGTTCTTC.

The chain uses TRBV9 and TRBJ2-7, with TRBD2 identical over 7 bases. This CDR3 has 15 amino acids. The germline V gene encodes CDR1 SGDLS and CDR2 YYNGEE. Germline trimming cut 3 bases from V and 4 bases from J; bases unmatched to any gene: 10. This CDR3 is CASSEGRASSYEQYF. CDR3 nucleotide sequence: TGTGCCAGCAGCGAAGGGAGGGCCAGCAGTTACGAGCAGTACTTC.